Described below is a single T cell receptor (beta chain) sequence and its context. The source of the sample is a study of blood T cell repertoires in COVID-19. Sequenced by immunoSEQ multiplex PCR; TCRdb stores in-frame clones only, minus some. The sample consists of roughly 160,000 clones, approximately 90% of them appearing once. Looked up from germline, CDR1 is LGHDT and CDR2 is YNNKEL (reference sequence). This CDR3 comprises 14 residues. The V end lost 2 bases, the J end lost 9 bases, and 16 bases lay between the germline ends. J is TRBJ2-5 and V is TRBV3-1 (or the pseudogene TRBV3-2); tentatively, D is TRBD2 (6 bases). The TCR comes from a man aged 18 to 29 with acute or convalescent COVID-19. Source material: peripheral blood. The CDR3 nucleotides read TGTGCCAGCAGCCAACCTGGGGCGGGGTGGCCCCAGTACTTC. Amino acids: CASSQPGAGWPQYF.